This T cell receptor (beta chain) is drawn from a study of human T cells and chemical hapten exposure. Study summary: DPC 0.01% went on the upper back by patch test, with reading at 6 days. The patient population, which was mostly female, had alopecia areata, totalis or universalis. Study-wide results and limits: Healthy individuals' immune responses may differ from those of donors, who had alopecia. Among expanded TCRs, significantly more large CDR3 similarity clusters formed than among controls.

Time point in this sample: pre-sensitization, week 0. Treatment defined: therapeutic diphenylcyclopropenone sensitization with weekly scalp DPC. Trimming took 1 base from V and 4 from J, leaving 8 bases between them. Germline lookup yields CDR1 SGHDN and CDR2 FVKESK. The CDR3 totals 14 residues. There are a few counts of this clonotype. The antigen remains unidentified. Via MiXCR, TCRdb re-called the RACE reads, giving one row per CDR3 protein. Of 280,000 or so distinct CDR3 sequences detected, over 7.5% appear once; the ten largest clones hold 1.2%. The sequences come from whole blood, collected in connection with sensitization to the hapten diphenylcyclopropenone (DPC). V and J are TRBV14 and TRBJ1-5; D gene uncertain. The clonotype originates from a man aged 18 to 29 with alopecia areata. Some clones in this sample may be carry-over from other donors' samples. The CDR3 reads CASSQVTVNQPQHF. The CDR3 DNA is TGTGCCAGCAGCCAAGTAACGGTGAATCAGCCCCAGCATTTT. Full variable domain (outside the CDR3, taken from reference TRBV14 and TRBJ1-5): EAGVTQFPSHSVIEKGQTVTLRCDPISGHDNLYWYRRVMGKEIKFLLHFVKESKQDESGMPNNRFLAERTGGTYSTLKVQPAELEDSGVYFCASSQVTVNQPQHFGDGTRLSIL.